Following are 22 T cell receptor beta chains from one sample sequenced in a study of cytomegalovirus exposure and HLA in healthy donors. Profiling relied on immunoSEQ multiplex PCR, and the TCRdb table lists in-frame clones only, not all of them. The sample holds 100,000 to 150,000 clones, under 90% seen once. What was sequenced was PBMCs. Receptor source: a young woman in good health and CMV-seronegative.

The chain employs TRBV7-9 and TRBJ1-1, with D perhaps TRBD1 (5 bases). Germline CDR1 SEHNR, CDR2 FQNEAQ (reference sequence). Trimming shortened V by 2 bases and J by 0 bases, and 10 bases separated the two germline ends. The CDR3 extends over 15 amino acids. In nucleotides, the CDR3 is TGTGCCAGCAGCTTAACGGGACTTTTGAACACTGAAGCTTTCTTT. Translated: CASSLTGLLNTEAFF.

The rearrangement joins TRBV29-1 to TRBJ2-1, with 7 positions matching TRBD2. V was clipped by 7 bases and J by 0 bases; unmatched bases: 9. CDR3 size: 15 residues. Germline loops: CDR1 SQVTM, CDR2 ANQGSEA. CDR3 nucleotide sequence: TGCAGCGCTGGGAGGGCCGTCTACTCCTACAATGAGCAGTTCTTC. It codes for CSAGRAVYSYNEQFF.

The V call is TRBV7-9, the J call TRBJ2-3; 8 bases fit TRBD2. The ends lost 2 bases at V and 4 bases at J; junction bases unmatched: 2. CDR3 length: 14 residues. Looked up from germline, CDR1 is SEHNR and CDR2 is FQNEAQ (reference sequence). The DNA for the CDR3 is TGTGCCAGCAGCTTACACGGGGGGGCAGATACGCAGTATTTT. Translating gives CASSLHGGADTQYF. The entire variable domain, with the rest obtained from reference TRBV7-9 and TRBJ2-3, is as follows: DTGVSQNPRHKITKRGQNVTFRCDPISEHNRLYWYRQTLGQGPEFLTYFQNEAQLEKSRLLSDRFSAERPKGSFSTLEIQRTEQGDSAMYLCASSLHGGADTQYFGPGTRLTVL.

This chain joins TRBV7-2 and TRBJ2-3; TRBD2 agrees at 7 bases. Germline-derived CDR1 and CDR2 are SGHTA and FQGNSA. V lost 7 bases to trimming and J lost 4 bases; unmatched junction nucleotides: 8. CDR3 length: 14 amino acids. CDR3 DNA: TGTGCCAGCACCGAAGACAGCGGGGCAGATACGCAGTATTTT. Encoded protein: CASTEDSGADTQYF.

Regarding this clone: A read error may account for a junction end that differs from germline. The gene calls are TRBV7-7 and TRBJ2-1, with TRBD2 identical over 15 bases. CDR3 size: 15 residues. Per the germline V gene, CDR1 is SSHAT and CDR2 is FNYEAQ (reference sequence). The CDR3 spells CASSLAGLAGGEQFF. The CDR3 nucleotides are TGTGCTAGCAGCTTAGCGGGACTAGCGGGAGGAGAGCAGTTCTTC.

The chain couples TRBV28 to TRBJ1-1; D remains unclear. Deletions cut 5 bases from V and 10 bases from J, with 11 bases between. The V gene's germline CDR1 is MDHEN and CDR2 SYDVKM. CDR3 length: 11 residues. CDR3 sequence reads: CASSLGSGAFF. The CDR3 DNA sequence: TGTGCCAGCAGTCTTGGTTCAGGAGCTTTCTTT.

The chain combines TRBV9 with TRBJ1-4; 8 nucleotides match TRBD1. This CDR3 has 14 amino acids. Germline V gene lookup returns CDR1 SGDLS and CDR2 YYNGEE. The ends lost 4 bases at V and 7 bases at J; junction bases unmatched: 6. CDR3 region: CASSSGRGLEKLFF. CDR3 in DNA: TGTGCCAGCAGCTCGGGCAGGGGGCTTGAAAAACTGTTTTTT.

V usage is TRBV9 and J usage is TRBJ1-1; possibly TRBD1 for D (6 bases). Germline CDR1 SGDLS, CDR2 YYNGEE. This CDR3 is built from 16 residues. Trimming took 3 bases from V and 0 from J, leaving 15 bases between them. CDR3 coding DNA: TGTGCCAGCAGCGCCCTAACGGACAGTATGAACACTGAAGCTTTCTTT. It codes for CASSALTDSMNTEAFF.

The V and J genes are TRBV29-1 and TRBJ1-1; tentatively, D is TRBD1 (6 bases). The CDR3 has 11 residues. Looked up from germline, CDR1 is SQVTM and CDR2 is ANQGSEA. V lost 5 bases, J lost 9 bases, and 13 bases lay in between. This CDR3 is CSVLQGRKAFF. In DNA, the CDR3 is TGCAGCGTTCTACAGGGTAGGAAAGCTTTCTTT.

This chain uses TRBV28 with TRBJ1-2; no firm D call. Looked up from germline, CDR1 is MDHEN and CDR2 is SYDVKM. V was cut by 6 bases and J by 4 bases, with 9 bases left in between. The CDR3 is 12 residues long. The CDR3: CASRNGSYGYTF. CDR3 DNA sequence: TGTGCCAGCAGGAATGGGAGCTATGGCTACACCTTC.

The chain links TRBV18 to TRBJ2-7; 10 bases agree with TRBD1. The V and J ends lost 5 bases and 3 bases, in that order; junction bases with no gene match: 4. CDR3 length: 14 residues. Germline lookup yields CDR1 KGHSH and CDR2 LQKENI. The CDR3 nucleotides are TGTGCCAGCTCAGGGGGACAGGGGTTCTACGAGCAGTACTTC. Protein sequence: CASSGGQGFYEQYF.

The rearrangement uses TRBV11-3 and TRBJ2-3, with 8 bases fitting TRBD2. Per the germline V gene, CDR1 is SGHNT and CDR2 is YENEEA. The CDR3 covers 14 residues. J was trimmed by 5 bases and V by 3 bases; bases with no gene match: 4. This CDR3 is CASSLSGRIDTQYF. The DNA of the CDR3 is TGTGCCAGCAGCTTGAGCGGGAGAATAGATACGCAGTATTTT.

In DNA, the CDR3 is TGTGCCAGCAGCGTAGGGGGCGGGAGGGCCAATGAGCAGTTCTTC. It is translated as CASSVGGGRANEQFF. V is TRBV9 and J is TRBJ2-1, with 9 bases identical to TRBD2. J lost 6 bases, V lost 0 bases, and 4 bases had no gene match. The CDR3 covers 15 residues. CDR1 is SGDLS, CDR2 YYNGEE, per germline.

This clone was seen once. The V and J genes are TRBV7-9 and TRBJ2-5; D is possibly TRBD1 (6 bases). The CDR3 has 13 amino acids. The ends were cut back, 6 bases at V and 4 bases at J, with 12 bases in the middle. Germline CDR1 reads SEHNR; CDR2 reads FQNEAQ (reference sequence). CDR3 protein: CASSPTGLETQYF. CDR3 nucleotides: TGTGCCAGCAGTCCAACAGGGCTAGAGACCCAGTACTTC.

This rearrangement joins TRBV10-2 to TRBJ2-1; 8 bases fit TRBD2. The trim removed 2 bases at V and 15 bases at J, leaving 9 bases unmatched. The CDR3 totals 13 residues. CDR1 and CDR2 from the germline V gene are WSHSY and SAAADI. The CDR3 reads CASSERVAGLGFF. For the CDR3, the DNA is TGCGCCAGCAGTGAGAGGGTAGCGGGGCTGGGGTTCTTC.

This clone was observed a single time. The chain has TRBV7-9 and TRBJ2-1; TRBD2 is a possible D gene (6 bases). Per germline, CDR1 SEHNR and CDR2 FQNEAQ (reference sequence). V was clipped by 7 bases and J by 3 bases, with 16 bases between them. There are 15 residues in the CDR3. For the CDR3, the DNA is TGTGCCAGCACCCGGGACTCTAGCCTCTACAATGAGCAGTTCTTC. Its protein is CASTRDSSLYNEQFF.

The genes are TRBV28 and TRBJ2-7; a possible D gene is TRBD1 (6 bases). The CDR3 has 16 residues. Germline V gives CDR1 MDHEN, CDR2 SYDVKM. V gave up 5 bases and J gave up 7 bases, with 24 bases separating them. This CDR3 reads CASSPTTGIGVWEQYF. CDR3 DNA sequence: TGTGCCAGCAGTCCTACGACAGGTATAGGAGTATGGGAGCAGTACTTC.

The rearrangement joins TRBV7-3 to TRBJ1-1; no firm D call. This CDR3 has 13 amino acids. V shed 1 base and J shed 2 bases, with 5 bases lying between them. Germline CDR1 reads SGHTA; CDR2 reads FQGTGA. The CDR3 reads CASSLNSNTEAFF. CDR3 DNA sequence: TGTGCCAGCAGCTTAAACAGTAACACTGAAGCTTTCTTT.

The chain couples TRBV7-9 to TRBJ2-7; 7 bases match TRBD2. This CDR3 comprises 15 residues. V was pared by 3 bases and J by 6 bases, with 11 bases of the junction left unmatched. The germline V gene encodes CDR1 SEHNR and CDR2 FQNEAQ (reference sequence). CDR3: CASSLDAGVSGEQYF. CDR3 DNA sequence: TGTGCCAGCAGCTTGGACGCGGGGGTATCGGGCGAGCAGTACTTC.

This chain joins TRBV21-1 and TRBJ2-7; TRBD2, the table's D call, lacks a check against the DNA. TRBV21-1 is noted as a pseudogene. This CDR3 has 14 residues. As DNA, the CDR3 is TGTGCCAGCAGCAAAGCAGCGGGGTCTTACGAGCAGTACTTC. Protein sequence: CASSKAAGSYEQYF.

This clone was detected once. The chain uses TRBV30 and TRBJ2-7; D perhaps matches TRBD1 (5 bases). The germline V gene encodes CDR1 GTSNPN and CDR2 SVGIG (reference sequence). The CDR3 is made up of 13 amino acids. The V and J ends lost 2 bases and 0 bases respectively, with 8 bases between them. The CDR3 region has the DNA TGTGCCTGGAGTCCAGGGTTCTCCTACGAGCAGTACTTC. Encoded protein: CAWSPGFSYEQYF.

The chain links TRBV6-1 to TRBJ1-1; TRBD1 aligns across 8 bases. The CDR3 is 13 amino acids. CDR1 and CDR2 (germline): MNHNS, SASEGT. With 3 bases clipped from V and 3 bases from J, the junction kept 0 bases outside the gene matches. The CDR3 DNA is TGTGCCAGCAGTGAGGACAGGGACACTGAAGCTTTCTTT. Encoded protein: CASSEDRDTEAFF.